The 9 T cell receptor beta chains listed next were all sequenced from one sample in a study of T cells after yellow fever vaccination (dated by TCRdb to the late 2010s). In light of the paper, this sample's treatment or condition label describes: live attenuated yellow fever vaccine strain. The library was obtained by 5' RACE. TCRdb shows the sequencer as Illumina NovaSeq 6000. TCRdb reprocessing: public reads trimmed at Q25 with fastp, clones called with MiXCR, in-frame beta chains kept. Here each entry gathers all rows of one CDR3 protein and keeps the most common genes and DNA. Recorded for this sample are 400,000 or so distinct CDR3 sequences; around 20% of them occurred a single time. The ten most abundant clones make up around 17% of the sample. This specimen was PBMCs, taken before the yellow fever booster vaccination. Receptor source: a man aged 18 to 30 who received the YFV17D yellow fever vaccine.

V gene TRBV28 combines with J gene TRBJ2-3; 10 nucleotides match TRBD2. The germline V gene encodes CDR1 MDHEN and CDR2 SYDVKM. The V gene end was trimmed by 6 bases and the J gene end by 5 bases; junction bases not matched to a gene: 5. The CDR3 spans 14 residues. The CDR3 nucleotides read TGTGCCAGCAGGAGCGGGGGGGCCGGAGATACGCAGTATTTT. It yields the protein CASRSGGAGDTQYF.

V and J are TRBV7-9 and TRBJ2-5, with 9 bases aligning to TRBD1. Germline V gives CDR1 SEHNR, CDR2 FQNEAQ (reference sequence). The V and J ends lost 2 bases and 5 bases, in that order; junction bases with no gene match: 6. The CDR3 consists of 15 residues. CDR3 amino acids: CASSLIGGTGETQYF. CDR3 nucleotides: TGTGCCAGCAGCTTAATCGGGGGGACAGGGGAGACCCAGTACTTC.

The genes are TRBV6-6 and TRBJ1-1; D possibly corresponds to TRBD1 (6 bases). The CDR3 loop spans 14 amino acids. Germline V CDR1 and CDR2: MNHNY, SVGAGI (reference sequence). The ends were cut back, 10 bases at V and 1 base at J, with 16 bases in the middle. The CDR3 coding sequence is TGTGCCACCACCCCAGCCAGGGGGAACACTGAAGCTTTCTTT. Translation: CATTPARGNTEAFF.

The rearrangement joins TRBV18 to TRBJ1-4; no reliable D call. V gave up 2 bases and J gave up 3 bases, with 7 bases separating them. The germline V gene has CDR1 KGHSH and CDR2 LQKENI. This CDR3 is built from 14 residues. The CDR3 sequence is CASSPGVANEKLFF. CDR3 sequence (DNA): TGTGCCAGCTCACCAGGGGTCGCTAATGAAAAACTGTTTTTT.

A few counts support this clonotype. The CDR3 loop reads CASSYSGQGFGNTEAFF. CDR3 sequence (DNA): TGTGCCAGCAGTTACTCTGGACAGGGGTTCGGGAACACTGAAGCTTTCTTT. The chain couples TRBV6-2 or TRBV6-3 to TRBJ1-1; 9 positions agree with TRBD1. The V gene's germline CDR1 is MNHEY and CDR2 SVGEGT. The CDR3 loop spans 17 amino acids. The J segment lost 1 base and the V segment lost 0 bases, leaving 6 bases of the junction unmatched.

This chain joins TRBV2 and TRBJ2-5, with 7 bases matching TRBD2. The germline gives CDR1 SNHLY, CDR2 FYNNEI. V shed 6 bases and J 1 base; nucleotides not matched to a gene: 11. The CDR3 has 16 residues. CDR3 coding DNA: TGTGCCAGCAGGGTCGACTGGGCGGGAGCCCAAGAGACCCAGTACTTC. Translated, it gives CASRVDWAGAQETQYF. Full variable domain (rest looked up from reference TRBV2 and TRBJ2-5): EPEVTQTPSHQVTQMGQEVILRCVPISNHLYFYWYRQILGQKVEFLVSFYNNEISEKSEIFDDQFSVERPDGSNFTLKIRSTKLEDSAMYFCASRVDWAGAQETQYFGPGTRLLVL.

The chain employs TRBV12-3 or TRBV12-4 and TRBJ2-5; unclear D gene. The length of the CDR3 is 13 residues. V was clipped by 3 bases and J by 5 bases, with 10 bases between them. In nucleotides, the CDR3 is TGTGCCAGCAGTTTCGTCCCTGGGGAGACCCAGTACTTC. This gives the protein CASSFVPGETQYF.

The chain links TRBV20-1 to TRBJ2-2; 12 bases map to TRBD2. V was clipped by 6 bases and J by 6 bases; unmatched bases: 5. Germline CDR1 and CDR2: DFQATT and SNEGSKA (reference sequence). The CDR3 has 14 amino acids. The CDR3 nucleotides are TGCAGTGCCCCCACTAGCGGGGGGCCCGGGGAGCTGTTTTTT. Amino acids: CSAPTSGGPGELFF.

This chain links TRBV7-9 with TRBJ2-6; D is perhaps TRBD1 (5 bases). Germline lookup yields CDR1 SEHNR and CDR2 FQNEAQ (reference sequence). The CDR3 covers 19 residues. V shed 3 bases and J shed 4 bases, with 22 bases lying between them. DNA for the CDR3: TGTGCCAGCAGCTTCTTTGGTCGGACCGAAGGGGCCGGGGCCAACGTCCTGACTTTC. Residues: CASSFFGRTEGAGANVLTF.